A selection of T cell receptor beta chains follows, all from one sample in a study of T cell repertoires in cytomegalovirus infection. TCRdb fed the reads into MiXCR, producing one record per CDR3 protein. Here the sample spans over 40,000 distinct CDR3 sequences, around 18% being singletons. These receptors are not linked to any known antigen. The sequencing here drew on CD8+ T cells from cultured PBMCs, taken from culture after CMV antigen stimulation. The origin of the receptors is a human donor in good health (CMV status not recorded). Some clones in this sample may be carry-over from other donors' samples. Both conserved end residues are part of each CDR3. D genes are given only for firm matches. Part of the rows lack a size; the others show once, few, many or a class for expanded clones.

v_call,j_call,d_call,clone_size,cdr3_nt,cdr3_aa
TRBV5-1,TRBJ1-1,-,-,TGCGCCAGCAGCAGGAACGGGCCCAGCACTGAAGCTTTCTTT,CASSRNGPSTEAFF
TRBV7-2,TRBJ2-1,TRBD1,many,TGTGCCAGCAGCTTAGTGCGACAGGGGTTTCGGAATGAGCAGTTCTTC,CASSLVRQGFRNEQFF
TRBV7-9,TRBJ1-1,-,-,TGTGCCAGCAGCTTTGGTGGGGTTGAGAACACTGAAGCTTTCTTT,CASSFGGVENTEAFF
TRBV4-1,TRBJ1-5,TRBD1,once,TGCGCCAGCAGCCCCCACAGGGGTAGACCCCAGCATTTT,CASSPHRGRPQHF
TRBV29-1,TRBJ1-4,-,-,TGCAGCGTTCCAGGAATGGGTGAAAAACTGTTTTTT,CSVPGMGEKLFF
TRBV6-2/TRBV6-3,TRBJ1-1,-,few,TGTGCCAGCACCCAAACGGGGGCTATGAACACTGAAGCTTTCTTT,CASTQTGAMNTEAFF
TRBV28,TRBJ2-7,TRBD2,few,TGTGCCACGCATAGCGGGGACTCCTACGAGCAGTACTTC,CATHSGDSYEQYF
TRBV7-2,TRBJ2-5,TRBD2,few,TGTGCCAGCAACACACCTAGCGGGGGGGCGGAGACCCAGTACTTC,CASNTPSGGAETQYF
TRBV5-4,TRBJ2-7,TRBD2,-,TGTGCCAGCAGTTTGGGACTAGCAACTGACGAGCAGTACTTC,CASSLGLATDEQYF
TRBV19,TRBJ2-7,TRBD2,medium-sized,TGTGCCAGTAGTAAGGGACTAGCGGGAGATGAGCAGTACTTC,CASSKGLAGDEQYF
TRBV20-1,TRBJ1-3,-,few,TGCAGTGCTAGAGATACAGGAGACTCTGGAAACACCATATATTTT,CSARDTGDSGNTIYF
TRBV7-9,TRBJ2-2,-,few,TGTGCCAGCAGCTCTGCGAACACCGGGGAGCTGTTTTTT,CASSSANTGELFF
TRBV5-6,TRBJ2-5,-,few,TGTGCCAGCAGCTCACAGGCCAAAGAGACCCAGTACTTC,CASSSQAKETQYF
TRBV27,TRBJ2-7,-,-,TGTGCCAGCAGTTTATATCAGGCGAGATCCTACGAGCAGTACTTC,CASSLYQARSYEQYF
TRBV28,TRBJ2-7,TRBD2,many,TGTGCCAGCAGTTTTCCCCATAGCGGGGGGGACAACGAGCAGTACTTC,CASSFPHSGGDNEQYF
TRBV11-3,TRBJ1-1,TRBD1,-,TGTGCCAGCAGCGCACAGGGGCTCCACACTGAAGCTTTCTTT,CASSAQGLHTEAFF
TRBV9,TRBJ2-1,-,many,TGTGCCAGCAGCGTGAGAGGAGGGGGTGGGGGTGAGCAGTTCTTC,CASSVRGGGGGEQFF
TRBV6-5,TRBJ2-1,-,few,TGTGCCAGCAGTTTGGGGACGGGAAAGCAGTTCTTC,CASSLGTGKQFF